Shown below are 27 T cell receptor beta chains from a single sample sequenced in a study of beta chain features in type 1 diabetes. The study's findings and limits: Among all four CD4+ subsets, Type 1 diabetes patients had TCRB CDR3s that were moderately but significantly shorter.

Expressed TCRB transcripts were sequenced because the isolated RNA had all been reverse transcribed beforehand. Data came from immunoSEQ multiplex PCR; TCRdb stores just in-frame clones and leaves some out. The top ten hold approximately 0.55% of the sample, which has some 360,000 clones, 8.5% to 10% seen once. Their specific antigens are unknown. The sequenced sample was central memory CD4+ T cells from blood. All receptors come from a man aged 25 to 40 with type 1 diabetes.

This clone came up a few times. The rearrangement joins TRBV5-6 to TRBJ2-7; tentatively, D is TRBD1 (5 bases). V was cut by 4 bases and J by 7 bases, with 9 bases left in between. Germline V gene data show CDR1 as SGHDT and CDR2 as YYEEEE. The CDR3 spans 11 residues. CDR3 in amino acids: CASSRQYEQYF. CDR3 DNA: TGTGCCAGCAGCCGACAGTATGAGCAGTACTTC.

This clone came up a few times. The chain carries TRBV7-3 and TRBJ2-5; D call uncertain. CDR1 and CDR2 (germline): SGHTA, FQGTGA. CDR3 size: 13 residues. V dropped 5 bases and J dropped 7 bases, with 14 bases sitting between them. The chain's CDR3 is CASSQDPVGTQYF. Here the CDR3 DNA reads TGTGCCAGCAGCCAAGATCCCGTGGGGACCCAGTACTTC.

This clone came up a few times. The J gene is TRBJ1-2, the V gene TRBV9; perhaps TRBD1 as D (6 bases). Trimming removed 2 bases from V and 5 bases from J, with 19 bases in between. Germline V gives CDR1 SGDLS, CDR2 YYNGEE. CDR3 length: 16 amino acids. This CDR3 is CASSVTPTLGTYGYTF. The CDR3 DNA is TGTGCCAGCAGCGTTACCCCCACGTTAGGGACATATGGCTACACCTTC.

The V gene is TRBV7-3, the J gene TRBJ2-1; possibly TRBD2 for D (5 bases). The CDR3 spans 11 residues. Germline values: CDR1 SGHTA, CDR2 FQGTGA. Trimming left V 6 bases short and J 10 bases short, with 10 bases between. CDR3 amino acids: CASSSGYEQFF. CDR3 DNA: TGTGCCAGCAGTTCGGGATACGAGCAGTTCTTC. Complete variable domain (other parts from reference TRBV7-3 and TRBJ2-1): GAGVSQTPSNKVTEKGKYVELRCDPISGHTALYWYRQSLGQGPEFLIYFQGTGAADDSGLPNDRFFAVRPEGSVSTLKIQRTERGDSAVYLCASSSGYEQFFGPGTRLTVL.

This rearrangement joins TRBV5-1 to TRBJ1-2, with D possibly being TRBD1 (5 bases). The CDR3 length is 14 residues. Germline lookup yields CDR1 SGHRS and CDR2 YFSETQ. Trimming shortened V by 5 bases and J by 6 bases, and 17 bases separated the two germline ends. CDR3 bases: TGCGCCAGCAGTCACGGGGCCATTGGGCATGGCTACACCTTC. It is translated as CASSHGAIGHGYTF.

In DNA, the CDR3 is TGTGCCAGTAGTATCCATCTGGGCGGAAACACCGGGGAGCTGTTTTTT. Protein sequence: CASSIHLGGNTGELFF. The V and J genes are TRBV19 and TRBJ2-2; D remains ambiguous. Trimming removed 3 bases from V and 2 bases from J, with 13 bases in between. The CDR3 is 16 residues long. Per germline, CDR1 LNHDA and CDR2 SQIVND (reference sequence).

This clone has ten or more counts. This chain's CDR3 is CASSQVVSDTQYF. The CDR3 DNA sequence: TGTGCCAGCAGCCAAGTCGTCTCGGATACGCAGTATTTT. The chain has TRBV14 and TRBJ2-3; unclear D gene. V lost 1 base to trimming and J lost 6 bases, with 8 bases between them. Per germline, CDR1 SGHDN and CDR2 FVKESK. The CDR3 runs 13 residues.

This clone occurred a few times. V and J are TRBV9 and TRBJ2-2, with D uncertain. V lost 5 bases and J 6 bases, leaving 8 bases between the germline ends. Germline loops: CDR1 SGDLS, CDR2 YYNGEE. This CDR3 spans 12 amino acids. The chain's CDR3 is CASSYGPGELFF. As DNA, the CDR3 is TGTGCCAGCAGTTACGGCCCCGGGGAGCTGTTTTTT.

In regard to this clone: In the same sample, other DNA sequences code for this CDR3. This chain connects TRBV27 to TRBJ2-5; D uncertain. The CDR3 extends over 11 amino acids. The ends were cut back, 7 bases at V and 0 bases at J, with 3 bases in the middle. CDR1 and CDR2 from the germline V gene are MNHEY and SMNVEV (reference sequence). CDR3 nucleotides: TGTGCCAGCACACACCAAGAGACCCAGTACTTC. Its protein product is CASTHQETQYF.

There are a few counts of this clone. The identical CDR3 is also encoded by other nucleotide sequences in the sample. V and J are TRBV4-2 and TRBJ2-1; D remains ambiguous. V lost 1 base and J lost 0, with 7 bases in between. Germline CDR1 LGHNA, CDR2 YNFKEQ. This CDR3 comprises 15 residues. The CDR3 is CASSQAPSSYNEQFF. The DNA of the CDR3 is TGTGCCAGCAGCCAAGCCCCTAGCTCCTACAATGAGCAGTTCTTC.

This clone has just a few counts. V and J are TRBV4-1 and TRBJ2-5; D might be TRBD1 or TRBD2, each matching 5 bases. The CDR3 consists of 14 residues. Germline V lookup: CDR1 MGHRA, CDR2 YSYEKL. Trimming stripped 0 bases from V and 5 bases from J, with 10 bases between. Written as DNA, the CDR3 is TGCGCCAGCAGCCAAGATCACGGGGACGAGACCCAGTACTTC. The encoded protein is CASSQDHGDETQYF.

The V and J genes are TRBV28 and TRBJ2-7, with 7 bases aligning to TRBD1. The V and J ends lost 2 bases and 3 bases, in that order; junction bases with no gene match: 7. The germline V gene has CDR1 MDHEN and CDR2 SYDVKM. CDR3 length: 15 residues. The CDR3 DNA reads TGTGCCAGCAGTTTAGAAACAGGGGAAGGCTACGAGCAGTACTTC. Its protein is CASSLETGEGYEQYF.

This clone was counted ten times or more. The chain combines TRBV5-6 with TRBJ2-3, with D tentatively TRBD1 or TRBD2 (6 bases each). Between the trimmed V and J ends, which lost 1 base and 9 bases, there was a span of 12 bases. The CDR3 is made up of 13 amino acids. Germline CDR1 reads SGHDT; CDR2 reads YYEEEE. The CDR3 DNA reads TGTGCCAGCAGCTTGATGTTCGGGGGCACGCAGTATTTT. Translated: CASSLMFGGTQYF.

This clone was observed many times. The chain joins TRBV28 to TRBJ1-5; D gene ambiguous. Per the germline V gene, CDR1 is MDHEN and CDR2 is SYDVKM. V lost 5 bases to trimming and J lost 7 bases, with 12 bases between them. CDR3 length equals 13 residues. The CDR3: CASSPGRRQPQHF. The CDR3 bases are TGTGCCAGCAGTCCTGGGCGACGGCAGCCCCAGCATTTT.

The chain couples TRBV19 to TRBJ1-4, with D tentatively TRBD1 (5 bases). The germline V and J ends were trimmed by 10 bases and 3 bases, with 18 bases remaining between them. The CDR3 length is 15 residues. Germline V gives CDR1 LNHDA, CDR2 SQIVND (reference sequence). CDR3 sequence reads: CATSSIRAPNEKLFF. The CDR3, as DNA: TGTGCCACCTCCTCGATCAGGGCCCCTAATGAAAAACTGTTTTTT.

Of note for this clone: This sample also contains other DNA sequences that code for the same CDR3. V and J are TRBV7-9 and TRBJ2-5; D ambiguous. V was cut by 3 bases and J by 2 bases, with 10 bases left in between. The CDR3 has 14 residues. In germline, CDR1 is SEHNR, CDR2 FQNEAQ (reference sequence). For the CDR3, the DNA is TGTGCCAGCAGCTTCGGCCCAGGTCAAGAGACCCAGTACTTC. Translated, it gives CASSFGPGQETQYF. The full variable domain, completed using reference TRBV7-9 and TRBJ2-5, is DTGVSQNPRHKITKRGQNVTFRCDPISEHNRLYWYRQTLGQGPEFLTYFQNEAQLEKSRLLSDRFSAERPKGSFSTLEIQRTEQGDSAMYLCASSFGPGQETQYFGPGTRLLVL.

The CDR3 sequence: CASSLGLAEVETQYF. CDR3 DNA: TGTGCCAGCAGCCTAGGACTAGCTGAGGTAGAGACCCAGTACTTC. The chain uses TRBV6-1 and TRBJ2-5; the match to TRBD2 covers 8 bases. The CDR3 covers 15 residues. The V gene's germline CDR1 is MNHNS and CDR2 SASEGT. V gave up 6 bases and J gave up 4 bases; unmatched junction bases: 10.

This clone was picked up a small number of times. CDR3 bases: TGCAGCACCTTAGGGTTGAACACTGAAGCTTTCTTT. Amino acids: CSTLGLNTEAFF. The gene calls are TRBV29-1 and TRBJ1-1; no firm D call. Germline assignment: CDR1 SQVTM and CDR2 ANQGSEA. Between the trimmed V and J ends, which lost 8 bases and 0 bases, there was a span of 10 bases. This CDR3 comprises 12 residues.

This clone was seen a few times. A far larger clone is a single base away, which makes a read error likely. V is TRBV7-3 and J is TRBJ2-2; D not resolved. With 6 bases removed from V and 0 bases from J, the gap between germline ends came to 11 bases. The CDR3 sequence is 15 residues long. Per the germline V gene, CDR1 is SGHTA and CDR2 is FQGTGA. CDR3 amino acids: CASSPLGANTGELFF. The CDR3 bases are TGTGCCAGCAGTCCCCTGGGTGCGAACACCGGGGAGCTGTTTTTT.

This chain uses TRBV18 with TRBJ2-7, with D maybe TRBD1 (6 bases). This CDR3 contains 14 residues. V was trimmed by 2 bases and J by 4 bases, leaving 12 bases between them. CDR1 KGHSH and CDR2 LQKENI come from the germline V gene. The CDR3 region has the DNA TGTGCCAGCTCACCAGGAGGACAGCCTTACGAGCAGTACTTC. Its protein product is CASSPGGQPYEQYF.

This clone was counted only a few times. The chain's CDR3 is CASSWGLGKGEQFF. Written as DNA, the CDR3 is TGTGCCAGCAGTTGGGGACTAGGGAAGGGTGAGCAGTTCTTC. The gene calls are TRBV27 and TRBJ2-1, with TRBD2 identical over 8 bases. The CDR3 has 14 amino acids. V shed 4 bases and J 9 bases; nucleotides not matched to a gene: 8. The germline CDR1 and CDR2 sequences are MNHEY and SMNVEV (reference sequence).

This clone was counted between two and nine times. Here the CDR3 DNA reads TGTGCCACCCTCGACCCAGCGGGGCAAAGCAATGAGCAGTTCTTC. It translates to CATLDPAGQSNEQFF. This rearrangement joins TRBV28 to TRBJ2-1; the match to TRBD2 covers 7 bases. Germline assignment: CDR1 MDHEN and CDR2 SYDVKM. There are 15 residues in the CDR3. Losses at the gene ends were 10 bases for V and 6 bases for J; bases not matched to a gene: 15.

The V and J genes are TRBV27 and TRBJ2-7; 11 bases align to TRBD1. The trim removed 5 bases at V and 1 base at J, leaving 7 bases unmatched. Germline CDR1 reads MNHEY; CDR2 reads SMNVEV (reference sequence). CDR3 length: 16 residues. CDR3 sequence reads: CASSSWTGGLSYEQYF. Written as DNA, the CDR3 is TGTGCCAGCAGTAGCTGGACAGGGGGCCTTTCCTACGAGCAGTACTTC.

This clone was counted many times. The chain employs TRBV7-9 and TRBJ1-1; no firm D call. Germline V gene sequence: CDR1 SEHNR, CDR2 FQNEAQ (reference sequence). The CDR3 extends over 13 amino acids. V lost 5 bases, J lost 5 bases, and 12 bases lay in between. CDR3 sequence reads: CASSRNAGTEAFF. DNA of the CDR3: TGTGCCAGCAGCCGTAATGCCGGGACTGAAGCTTTCTTT.

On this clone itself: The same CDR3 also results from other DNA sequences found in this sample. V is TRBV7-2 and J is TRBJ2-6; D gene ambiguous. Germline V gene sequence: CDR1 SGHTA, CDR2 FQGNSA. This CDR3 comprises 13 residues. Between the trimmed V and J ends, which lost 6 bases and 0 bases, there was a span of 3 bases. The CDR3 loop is CASRFSGANVLTF. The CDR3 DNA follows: TGTGCCAGCAGGTTCTCTGGGGCCAACGTCCTGACTTTC.

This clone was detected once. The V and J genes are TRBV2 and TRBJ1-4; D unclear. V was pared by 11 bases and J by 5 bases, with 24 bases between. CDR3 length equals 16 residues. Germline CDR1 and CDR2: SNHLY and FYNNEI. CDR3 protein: CAGSRGAGVKNEKLFF. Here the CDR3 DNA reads TGTGCCGGTTCTCGGGGTGCCGGGGTTAAAAATGAAAAACTGTTTTTT.

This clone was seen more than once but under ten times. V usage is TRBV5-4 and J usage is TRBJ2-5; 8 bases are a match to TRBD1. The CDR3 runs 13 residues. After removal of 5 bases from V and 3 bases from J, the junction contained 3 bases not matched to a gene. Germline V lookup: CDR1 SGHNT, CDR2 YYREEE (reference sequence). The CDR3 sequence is CASSKTGEETQYF. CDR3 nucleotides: TGTGCCAGCAGTAAGACAGGGGAAGAGACCCAGTACTTC.